The subject of this entry is one TCR beta chain. Its antigen is not yet known. No per-base quality is available; no much larger clone lies one base away. High-throughput TCR beta sequencing profiled peripheral blood CD8+ and CD4+ T cells from healthy donors, Susac syndrome patients and multiple sclerosis patients. Healthy donors were age- and sex-matched controls. Bulk CD8+ and CD4+ T cells were purified by magnetic negative isolation, whereas CD8+ TEMRA cells were enriched by FACS. Blood was drawn into EDTA tubes, processed within 24 hours, and PBMCs were isolated by density gradient centrifugation. PBMCs intended for TCR sequencing were frozen in liquid nitrogen and were later thawed in a 37 degrees C water bath. Purity of sorted or isolated CD4+, CD8+ and CD8+ TEMRA cells was at least 90%. RNA was extracted using the RNeasy kit, and roughly 0.45 to 1 microgram was reverse transcribed with random hexamers. TCR beta CDR3 regions were amplified with the immunoSEQ multiplex PCR assay covering 54 Vbeta and 13 Jbeta segments. To correct PCR amplification bias, a synthetic template baseline was used for both primer optimization and computational correction. Regarding the original processing steps: Reads were assigned to V, D and J genes according to IMGT and analyzed in immunoSEQ Analyzer, with only productive sequences retained. To calculate clonality, Shannon entropy was normalized by log2 of the number of productive unique sequences and then subtracted from one. For each patient and control, public and private clones were evaluated among the 100 most prevalent clones. A clone was defined as Susac-specific if it was absent from the healthy and MS cohorts, from about 1,100 published viral clones and from other ImmuneACCESS disease sequences. In-frame beta chains were kept once TCRdb had trimmed the public reads at Q25 with fastp and called clones with MiXCR. Merged by CDR3 protein, the rows form single entries marked with the most common genes and DNA. The V and J calls shown here were made by TCRdb, not taken from the authors' results. This sample comprises around 26,000 distinct CDR3 sequences, 94% of them detected only once. The biggest ten clones account for approximately 0.25% of the sample.

The sample originates from a study of CD8 T cells in Susac syndrome (dated by TCRdb to the late 2010s). In terms of the full investigation: Repertoire sequencing was used to test whether CD8+ T cell activation and differentiation in Susac syndrome was antigen driven. Clonality of the CD8+ T cell repertoire was compared between around 13 healthy donors, approximately 14 Susac syndrome patients and about 15 multiple sclerosis patients.

Trimming removed 2 bases from V and 4 bases from J; the gene matches leave 5 bases unexplained. The CDR3 runs 15 residues from the cysteine to the phenylalanine. The DNA shown is the 45-base CDR3, in frame from base 1. As encoded in the germline V gene (reference sequence), CDR1 is SEHNR while CDR2 is FQNEAQ. Study-level results and caveats: The number of individuals in the TCR sequencing and HLA analysis was recognized as being relatively small.

This TCR was recovered from a human donor in good health. Sequenced input: CD8+ T cells from PBMCs. In this chain, TRBV7-9 is recombined with TRBJ2-7, and TRBD1 aligns with 10 junction nucleotides. DNA sequence: TGTGCCAGCAGCTTATGGACAGGGGGTGTATACGAGCAGTACTTC. It codes for CASSLWTGGVYEQYF. When the CDR3 is completed using the reference TRBV7-9 and TRBJ2-7 genes on either side, the full variable domain is DTGVSQNPRHKITKRGQNVTFRCDPISEHNRLYWYRQTLGQGPEFLTYFQNEAQLEKSRLLSDRFSAERPKGSFSTLEIQRTEQGDSAMYLCASSLWTGGVYEQYFGPGTRLTVT.